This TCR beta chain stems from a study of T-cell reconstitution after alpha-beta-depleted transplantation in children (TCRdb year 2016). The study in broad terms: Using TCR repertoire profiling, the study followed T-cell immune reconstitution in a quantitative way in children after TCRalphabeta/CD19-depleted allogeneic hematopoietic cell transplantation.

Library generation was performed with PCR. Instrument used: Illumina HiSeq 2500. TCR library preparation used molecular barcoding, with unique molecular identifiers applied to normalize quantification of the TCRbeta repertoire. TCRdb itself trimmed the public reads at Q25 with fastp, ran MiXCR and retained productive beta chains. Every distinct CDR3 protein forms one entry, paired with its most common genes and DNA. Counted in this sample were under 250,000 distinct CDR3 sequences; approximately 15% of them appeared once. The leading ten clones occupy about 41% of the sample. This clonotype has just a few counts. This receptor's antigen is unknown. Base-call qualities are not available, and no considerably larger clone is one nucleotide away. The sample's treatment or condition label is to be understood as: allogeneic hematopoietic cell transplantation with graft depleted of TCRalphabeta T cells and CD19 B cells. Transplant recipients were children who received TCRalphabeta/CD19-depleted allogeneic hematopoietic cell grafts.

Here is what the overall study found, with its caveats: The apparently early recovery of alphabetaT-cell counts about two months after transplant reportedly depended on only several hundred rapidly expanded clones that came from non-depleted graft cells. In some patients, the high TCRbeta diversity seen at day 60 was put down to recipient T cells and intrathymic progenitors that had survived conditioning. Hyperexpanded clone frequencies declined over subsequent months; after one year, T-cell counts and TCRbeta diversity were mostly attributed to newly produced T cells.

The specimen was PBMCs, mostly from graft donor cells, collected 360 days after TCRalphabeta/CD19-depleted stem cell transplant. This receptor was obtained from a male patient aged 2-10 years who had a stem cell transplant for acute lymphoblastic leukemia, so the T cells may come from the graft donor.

The sequenced DNA is TGTGCCAGCAGCCGGACTAGCGGACGTCCAGATACGCAGTATTTT. This is translated as CASSRTSGRPDTQYF. Rearrangement joined TRBV12-3 or TRBV12-4 to TRBJ2-3; 10 nucleotides in the junction match TRBD2. Its CDR3 holds 15 amino acids, cysteine through phenylalanine. Of all the DNA, just the CDR3 is kept, 45 bases in frame from base 1. Relative to germline, V is missing 6 bases and J is missing 4 bases, with 7 bases of the junction outside any gene match.